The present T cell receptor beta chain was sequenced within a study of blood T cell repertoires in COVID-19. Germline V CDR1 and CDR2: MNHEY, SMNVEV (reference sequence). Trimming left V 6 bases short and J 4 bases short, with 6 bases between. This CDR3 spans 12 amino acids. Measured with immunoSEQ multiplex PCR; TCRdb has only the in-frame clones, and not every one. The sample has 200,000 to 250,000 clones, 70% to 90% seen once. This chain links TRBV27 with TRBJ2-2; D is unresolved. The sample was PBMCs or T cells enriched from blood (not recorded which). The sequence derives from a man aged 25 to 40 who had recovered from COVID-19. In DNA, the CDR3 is TGTGCCAGCAGCCTCAGCACCGGGGAGCTGTTTTTT. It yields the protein CASSLSTGELFF.